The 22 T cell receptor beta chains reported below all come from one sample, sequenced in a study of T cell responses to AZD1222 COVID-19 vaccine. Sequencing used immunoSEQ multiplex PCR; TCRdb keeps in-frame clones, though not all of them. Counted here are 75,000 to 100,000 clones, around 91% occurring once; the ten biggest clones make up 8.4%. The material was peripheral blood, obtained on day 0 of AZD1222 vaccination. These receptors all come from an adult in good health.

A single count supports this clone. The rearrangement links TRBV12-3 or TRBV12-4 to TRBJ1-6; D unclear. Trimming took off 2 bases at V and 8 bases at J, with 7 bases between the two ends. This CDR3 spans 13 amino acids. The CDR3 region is CASSLKLDSPLHF. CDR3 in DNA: TGTGCCAGCAGTTTAAAACTAGATTCACCCCTCCACTTT.

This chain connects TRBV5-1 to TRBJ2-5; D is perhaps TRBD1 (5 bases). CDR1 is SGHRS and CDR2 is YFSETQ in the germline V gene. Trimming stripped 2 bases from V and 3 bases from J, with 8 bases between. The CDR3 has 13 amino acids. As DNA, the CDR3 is TGCGCCAGCAGCTTCATCAGGGAAGAGACCCAGTACTTC. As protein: CASSFIREETQYF.

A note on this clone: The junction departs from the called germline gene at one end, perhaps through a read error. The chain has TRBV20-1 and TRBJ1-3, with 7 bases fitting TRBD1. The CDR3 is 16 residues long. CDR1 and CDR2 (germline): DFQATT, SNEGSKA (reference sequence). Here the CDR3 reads CSASIRQGHSGNTIYF. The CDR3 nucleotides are TGCAGCGCTAGTATCCGACAGGGACACTCTGGAAACACCATATATTTT.

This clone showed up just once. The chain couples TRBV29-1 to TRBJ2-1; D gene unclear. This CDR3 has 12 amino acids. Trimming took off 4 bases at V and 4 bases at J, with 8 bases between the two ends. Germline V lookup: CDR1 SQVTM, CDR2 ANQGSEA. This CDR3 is CSVGWGYNEQFF. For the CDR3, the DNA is TGCAGCGTTGGCTGGGGATACAATGAGCAGTTCTTC.

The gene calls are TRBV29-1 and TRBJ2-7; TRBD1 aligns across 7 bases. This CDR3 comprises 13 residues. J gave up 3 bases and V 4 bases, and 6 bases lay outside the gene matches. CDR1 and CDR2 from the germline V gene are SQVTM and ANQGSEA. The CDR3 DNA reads TGCAGCGTTGTGGGACAGAACTTCTACGAGCAGTACTTC. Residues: CSVVGQNFYEQYF.

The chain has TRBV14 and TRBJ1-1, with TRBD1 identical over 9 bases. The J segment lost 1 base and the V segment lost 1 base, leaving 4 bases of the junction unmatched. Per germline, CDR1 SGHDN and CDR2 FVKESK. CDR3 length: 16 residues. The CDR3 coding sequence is TGTGCCAGCAGCCAAGGGACAGGGGTAAGGAACACTGAAGCTTTCTTT. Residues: CASSQGTGVRNTEAFF.

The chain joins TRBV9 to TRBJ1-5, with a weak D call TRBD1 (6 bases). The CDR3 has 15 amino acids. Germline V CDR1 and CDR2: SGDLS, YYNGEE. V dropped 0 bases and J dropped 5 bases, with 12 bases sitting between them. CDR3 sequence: CASSVDWGLDQPQHF. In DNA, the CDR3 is TGTGCCAGCAGCGTAGATTGGGGGCTGGATCAGCCCCAGCATTTT.

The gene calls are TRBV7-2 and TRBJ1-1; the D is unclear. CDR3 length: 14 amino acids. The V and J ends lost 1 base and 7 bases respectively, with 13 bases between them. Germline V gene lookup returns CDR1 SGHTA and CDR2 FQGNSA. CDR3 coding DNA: TGTGCCAGCAGCTTAGGTGGGCATGCAGGTGAAGCTTTCTTT. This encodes CASSLGGHAGEAFF.

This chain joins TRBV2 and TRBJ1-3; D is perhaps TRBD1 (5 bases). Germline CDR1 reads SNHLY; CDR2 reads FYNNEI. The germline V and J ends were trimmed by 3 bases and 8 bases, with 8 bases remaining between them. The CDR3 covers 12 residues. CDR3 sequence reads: CASSDRGDTIYF. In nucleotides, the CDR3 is TGTGCCAGCAGTGATAGGGGAGACACCATATATTTT.

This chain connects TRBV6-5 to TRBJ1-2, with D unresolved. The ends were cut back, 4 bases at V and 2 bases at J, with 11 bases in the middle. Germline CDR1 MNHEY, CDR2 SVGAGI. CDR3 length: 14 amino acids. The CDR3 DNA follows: TGTGCCAGCAGTTCGGACGGAAGAAACTATGGCTACACCTTC. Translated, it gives CASSSDGRNYGYTF.

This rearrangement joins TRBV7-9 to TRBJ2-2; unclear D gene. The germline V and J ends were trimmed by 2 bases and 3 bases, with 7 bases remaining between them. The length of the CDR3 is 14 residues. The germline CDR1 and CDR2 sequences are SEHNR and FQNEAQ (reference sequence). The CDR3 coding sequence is TGTGCCAGCAGCTTAAGGCAAGACACCGGGGAGCTGTTTTTT. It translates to CASSLRQDTGELFF.

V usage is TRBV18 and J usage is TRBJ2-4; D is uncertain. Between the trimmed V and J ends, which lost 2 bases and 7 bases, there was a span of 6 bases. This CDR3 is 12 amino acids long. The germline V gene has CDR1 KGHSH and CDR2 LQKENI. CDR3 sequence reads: CASSPEDNIQYF. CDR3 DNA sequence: TGTGCCAGCTCACCAGAGGACAACATTCAGTACTTC.

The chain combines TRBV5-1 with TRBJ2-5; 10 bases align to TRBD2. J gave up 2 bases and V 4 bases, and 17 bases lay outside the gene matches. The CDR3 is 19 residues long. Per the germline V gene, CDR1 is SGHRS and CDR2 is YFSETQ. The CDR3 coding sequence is TGCGCCAGCAGCCCTAGGCGAACTAGCGGGGCCGGGGGGCAAGAGACCCAGTACTTC. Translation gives CASSPRRTSGAGGQETQYF.

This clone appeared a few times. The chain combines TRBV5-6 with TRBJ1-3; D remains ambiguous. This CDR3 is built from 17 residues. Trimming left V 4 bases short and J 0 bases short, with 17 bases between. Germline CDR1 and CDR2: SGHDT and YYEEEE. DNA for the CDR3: TGTGCCAGCAGCCCGTTGGTTTCGCCGAGCTCTGGAAACACCATATATTTT. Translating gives CASSPLVSPSSGNTIYF.

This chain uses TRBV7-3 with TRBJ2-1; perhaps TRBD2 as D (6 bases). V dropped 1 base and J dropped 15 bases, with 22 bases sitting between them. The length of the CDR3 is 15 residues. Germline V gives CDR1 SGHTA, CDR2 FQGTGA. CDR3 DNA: TGTGCCAGCAGCTTAATGGGGAGCGGGCCCCACCGGCTGTTCTTC. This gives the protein CASSLMGSGPHRLFF.

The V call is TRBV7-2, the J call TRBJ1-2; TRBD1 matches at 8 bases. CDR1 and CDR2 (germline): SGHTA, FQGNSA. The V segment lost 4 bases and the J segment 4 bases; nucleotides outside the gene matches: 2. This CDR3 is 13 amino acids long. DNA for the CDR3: TGTGCCAGCAGCTCCACAGGGGGCTATGGCTACACCTTC. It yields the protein CASSSTGGYGYTF.

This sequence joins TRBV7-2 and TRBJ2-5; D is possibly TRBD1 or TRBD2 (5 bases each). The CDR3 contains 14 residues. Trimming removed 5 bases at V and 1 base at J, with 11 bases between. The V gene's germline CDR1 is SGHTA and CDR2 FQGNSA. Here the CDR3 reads CASSPMGVQETQYF. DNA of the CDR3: TGTGCCAGCAGCCCCATGGGGGTCCAAGAGACCCAGTACTTC.

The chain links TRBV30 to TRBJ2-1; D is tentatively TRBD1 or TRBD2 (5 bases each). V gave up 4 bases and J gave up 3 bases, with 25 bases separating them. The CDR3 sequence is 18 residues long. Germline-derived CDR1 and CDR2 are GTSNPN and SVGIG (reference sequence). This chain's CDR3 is CAWTTYGATRIYYNEQFF. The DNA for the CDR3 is TGTGCCTGGACGACTTACGGGGCCACCAGGATTTACTACAATGAGCAGTTCTTC. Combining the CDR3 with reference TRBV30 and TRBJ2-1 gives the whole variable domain SQTIHQWPATLVQPVGSPLSLECTVEGTSNPNLYWYRQAAGRGLQLLFYSVGIGQISSEVPQNLSASRPQDRQFILSSKKLLLSDSGFYLCAWTTYGATRIYYNEQFFGPGTRLTVL.

Here the CDR3 reads CASTRSPGTGVNEQYF. The CDR3, as DNA: TGTGCCAGCACCCGAAGTCCCGGGACAGGGGTGAACGAGCAGTACTTC. V gene TRBV27 combines with J gene TRBJ2-7, with 10 bases fitting TRBD1. With V trimmed by 7 bases and J by 5 bases, 14 bases remained unmatched. The CDR3 totals 16 residues. In germline, CDR1 is MNHEY, CDR2 SMNVEV (reference sequence).

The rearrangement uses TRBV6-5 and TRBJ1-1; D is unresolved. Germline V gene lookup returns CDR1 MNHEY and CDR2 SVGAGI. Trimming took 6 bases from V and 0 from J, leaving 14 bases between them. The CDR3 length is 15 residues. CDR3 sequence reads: CASSFLGAMNTEAFF. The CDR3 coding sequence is TGTGCCAGCAGCTTTTTGGGAGCCATGAACACTGAAGCTTTCTTT.

The CDR3 spells CASSLAPSGGEPGELFF. As DNA, the CDR3 is TGTGCCAGCAGCTTAGCCCCTAGCGGGGGGGAACCCGGGGAGCTGTTTTTT. This chain uses TRBV7-6 with TRBJ2-2; TRBD2 agrees at 12 bases. The CDR3 has 17 residues. CDR1 SGHVS and CDR2 FNYEAQ come from the germline V gene. V trimming: 0 bases; J trimming: 6 bases; junction bases outside the gene matches: 5.

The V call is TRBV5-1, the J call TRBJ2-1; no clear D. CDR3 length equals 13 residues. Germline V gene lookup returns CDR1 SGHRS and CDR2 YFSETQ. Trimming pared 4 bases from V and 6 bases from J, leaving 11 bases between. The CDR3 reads CASSARIVNEQFF. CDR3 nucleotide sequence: TGCGCCAGCAGCGCCCGGATTGTCAATGAGCAGTTCTTC. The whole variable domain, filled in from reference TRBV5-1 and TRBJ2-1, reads KAGVTQTPRYLIKTRGQQVTLSCSPISGHRSVSWYQQTPGQGLQFLFEYFSETQRNKGNFPGRFSGRQFSNSRSEMNVSTLELGDSALYLCASSARIVNEQFFGPGTRLTVL.